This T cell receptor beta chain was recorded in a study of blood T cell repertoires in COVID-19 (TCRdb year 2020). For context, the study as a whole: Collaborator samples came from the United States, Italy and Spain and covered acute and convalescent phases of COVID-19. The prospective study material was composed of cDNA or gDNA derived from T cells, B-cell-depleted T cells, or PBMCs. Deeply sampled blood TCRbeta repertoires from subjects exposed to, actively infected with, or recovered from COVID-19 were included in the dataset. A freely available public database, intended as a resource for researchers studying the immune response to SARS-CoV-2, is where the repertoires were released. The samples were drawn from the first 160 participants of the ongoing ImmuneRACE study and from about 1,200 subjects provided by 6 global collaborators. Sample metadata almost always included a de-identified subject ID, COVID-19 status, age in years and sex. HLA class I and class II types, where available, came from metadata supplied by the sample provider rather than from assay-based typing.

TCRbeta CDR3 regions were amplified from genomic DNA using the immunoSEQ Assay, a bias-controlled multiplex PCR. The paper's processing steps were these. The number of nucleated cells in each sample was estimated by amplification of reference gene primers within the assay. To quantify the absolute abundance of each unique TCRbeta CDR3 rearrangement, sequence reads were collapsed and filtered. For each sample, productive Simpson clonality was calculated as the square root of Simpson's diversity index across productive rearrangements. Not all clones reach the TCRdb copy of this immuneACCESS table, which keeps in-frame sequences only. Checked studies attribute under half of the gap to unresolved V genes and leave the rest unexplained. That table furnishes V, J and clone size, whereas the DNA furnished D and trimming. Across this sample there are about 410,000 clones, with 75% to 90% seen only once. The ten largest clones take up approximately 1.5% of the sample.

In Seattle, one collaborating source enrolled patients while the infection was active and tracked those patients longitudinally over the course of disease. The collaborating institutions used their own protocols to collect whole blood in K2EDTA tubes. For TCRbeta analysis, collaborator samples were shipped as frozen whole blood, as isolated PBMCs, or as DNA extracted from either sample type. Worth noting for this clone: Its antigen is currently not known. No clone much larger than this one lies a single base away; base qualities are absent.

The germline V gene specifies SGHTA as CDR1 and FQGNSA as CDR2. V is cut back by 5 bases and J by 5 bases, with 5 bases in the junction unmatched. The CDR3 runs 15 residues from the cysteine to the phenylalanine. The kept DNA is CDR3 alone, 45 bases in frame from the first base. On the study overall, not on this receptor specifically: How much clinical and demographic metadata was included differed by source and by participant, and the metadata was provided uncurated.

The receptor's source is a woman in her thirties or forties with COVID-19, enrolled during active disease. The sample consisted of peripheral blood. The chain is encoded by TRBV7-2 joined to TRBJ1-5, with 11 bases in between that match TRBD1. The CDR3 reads CASSVRTGGDQPQHF. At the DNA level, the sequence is TGTGCCAGCAGCGTTCGGACAGGGGGCGATCAGCCCCAGCATTTT.